Detailed here is one T cell receptor (beta chain). Antigen unknown. The data belong to a study of T cell repertoires in cytomegalovirus infection. As for the study in general: CMV epitopes used comprised recently identified HLA-C-restricted ones and well-studied HLA-B-restricted ones. Indicated by public TCR beta signatures were CMV infection and matching HLA type.

V shed 6 bases and J 5 bases; nucleotides not matched to a gene: 9. The length of the CDR3 is 15 residues. Germline loops: CDR1 LNHNV, CDR2 YYDKDF (reference sequence). One entry per CDR3 protein results from TCRdb running MiXCR on the reads. The table lists approximately 1,000,000 distinct CDR3 sequences, approximately 30% of them singletons. The chain carries TRBV15 and TRBJ1-4; 7 bases agree with TRBD1. The sequences come from cultured CD8+ T cells from PBMCs, collected from culture after CMV antigen stimulation. The sequence came from a human donor in good health (CMV status not recorded). Some clones in this sample may be carry-over from other donors' samples. The CDR3 protein is CATSPHRGSNEKLFF. CDR3 coding DNA: TGTGCCACCAGTCCGCACAGGGGTTCGAATGAAAAACTGTTTTTT.